These 28 T cell receptor beta chains were sequenced from one sample in a study of blood T cell repertoires in COVID-19. Libraries were prepared by immunoSEQ multiplex PCR; TCRdb keeps only in-frame clonotypes and omits some of them. Among some 450,000 clones, roughly 89% were seen once, and the ten largest hold 0.8% to 1%. The sequenced material came from peripheral blood. These receptors were taken from a man between 18 and 29 years old with COVID-19, enrolled during active disease.

V is TRBV19 and J is TRBJ1-6; the D is unclear. The V gene's germline CDR1 is LNHDA and CDR2 SQIVND (reference sequence). Trimming took off 9 bases at V and 4 bases at J, with 13 bases between the two ends. This CDR3 region has 14 residues. CDR3 region: CASRSGEYNSPLHF. DNA for the CDR3: TGTGCCAGCCGAAGCGGAGAGTATAATTCACCCCTCCACTTT. Full variable domain (missing parts from reference TRBV19 and TRBJ1-6): DGGITQSPKYLFRKEGQNVTLSCEQNLNHDAMYWYRQDPGQGLRLIYYSQIVNDFQKGDIAEGYSVSREKKESFPLTVTSAQKNPTAFYLCASRSGEYNSPLHFGNGTRLTVT.

The gene calls are TRBV7-9 and TRBJ1-5; TRBD1 agrees at 8 bases. This CDR3 spans 13 amino acids. Germline CDR1 SEHNR, CDR2 FQNEAQ (reference sequence). The V gene end was trimmed by 7 bases and the J gene end by 7 bases; junction bases not matched to a gene: 6. Here the CDR3 reads CASTSTGEQPQHF. The CDR3 DNA reads TGTGCCAGCACCTCGACAGGGGAGCAGCCCCAGCATTTT. The entire variable domain, with the rest obtained from reference TRBV7-9 and TRBJ1-5, is as follows: DTGVSQNPRHKITKRGQNVTFRCDPISEHNRLYWYRQTLGQGPEFLTYFQNEAQLEKSRLLSDRFSAERPKGSFSTLEIQRTEQGDSAMYLCASTSTGEQPQHFGDGTRLSIL.

The chain joins TRBV2 to TRBJ1-5, with 8 bases that match TRBD1. Germline lookup yields CDR1 SNHLY and CDR2 FYNNEI. The CDR3 totals 14 residues. V was pared by 6 bases and J by 3 bases, with 4 bases of the junction left unmatched. The CDR3, as DNA: TGTGCCAGCAGCGGACAGGGCCTCAATCAGCCCCAGCATTTT. Residues: CASSGQGLNQPQHF.

The chain joins TRBV6-6 to TRBJ2-7; 9 bases line up with TRBD2. Germline V gene lookup returns CDR1 MNHNY and CDR2 SVGAGI (reference sequence). The CDR3 is made up of 14 amino acids. V was clipped by 4 bases and J by 6 bases; unmatched bases: 7. The CDR3 region is CASSWGSGGSEQYF. The CDR3 region has the DNA TGTGCCAGCAGTTGGGGTAGCGGGGGATCCGAGCAGTACTTC.

The rearrangement uses TRBV11-2 and TRBJ2-2, with 7 bases fitting TRBD1. CDR3 length: 17 residues. The germline gives CDR1 SGHAT, CDR2 FQNNGV. V gave up 6 bases and J gave up 9 bases; unmatched junction bases: 19. The CDR3 loop reads CASSLIPRDRRGRELFF. The CDR3 DNA sequence: TGTGCCAGCAGTCTCATCCCTCGGGACAGACGGGGCCGGGAGCTGTTTTTT.

This clone occurred once. The chain employs TRBV24-1 and TRBJ1-1; no firm D call. V was trimmed by 2 bases and J by 0 bases, leaving 9 bases between them. Per the germline V gene, CDR1 is KGHDR and CDR2 is SFDVKD. The CDR3 extends over 15 amino acids. CDR3 region: CATSDSRRLNTEAFF. The CDR3 coding sequence is TGTGCCACCAGTGATTCCCGGCGGTTGAACACTGAAGCTTTCTTT.

The chain uses TRBV6-5 and TRBJ2-1; 10 bases match TRBD1. This CDR3 region has 15 residues. V was clipped by 6 bases and J by 2 bases; unmatched bases: 4. Germline CDR1 is MNHEY and CDR2 is SVGAGI. CDR3 bases: TGTGCCAGCAGAAGACAGGGGGCCGCCTACAATGAGCAGTTCTTC. Translated, it gives CASRRQGAAYNEQFF.

This clone came up once. The CDR3: CASRPRVGVEAFF. DNA for the CDR3: TGTGCCAGCAGACCCAGGGTCGGCGTTGAAGCTTTCTTT. This chain connects TRBV6-5 to TRBJ1-1; TRBD1 might be the D (5 bases). The CDR3 is 13 amino acids. Trimming took 6 bases from V and 7 from J, leaving 15 bases between them. CDR1 is MNHEY and CDR2 is SVGAGI in the germline V gene.

The chain employs TRBV7-9 and TRBJ2-6; no reliable D call. The ends were cut back, 1 base at V and 4 bases at J, with 17 bases in the middle. The V gene's germline CDR1 is SEHNR and CDR2 FQNEAQ (reference sequence). This CDR3 has 18 amino acids. The CDR3 DNA follows: TGTGCCAGCAGCTTAGGCCCATCGAGTGGGCTGGGGGCCAACGTCCTGACTTTC. Its translation: CASSLGPSSGLGANVLTF. Full variable domain (rest looked up from reference TRBV7-9 and TRBJ2-6): DTGVSQNPRHKITKRGQNVTFRCDPISEHNRLYWYRQTLGQGPEFLTYFQNEAQLEKSRLLSDRFSAERPKGSFSTLEIQRTEQGDSAMYLCASSLGPSSGLGANVLTFGAGSRLTVL.

This chain uses TRBV4-2 with TRBJ2-4; 7 bases are a match to TRBD1. V lost 2 bases to trimming and J lost 6 bases; unmatched junction nucleotides: 4. CDR1 is LGHNA and CDR2 is YNFKEQ in the germline V gene. The CDR3 totals 14 residues. CDR3 coding DNA: TGTGCCAGCAGCCAATCGGACAGGAGAAACATTCAGTACTTC. Its translation: CASSQSDRRNIQYF.

This clone was observed a single time. CDR3 bases: TGCGCCAGCAGCTCGACTAGCGGGACCCCCTACGAGCAGTACTTC. Residues: CASSSTSGTPYEQYF. V usage is TRBV5-1 and J usage is TRBJ2-7, with 11 bases that match TRBD2. There are 15 residues in the CDR3. Per the germline V gene, CDR1 is SGHRS and CDR2 is YFSETQ. Trimming at V came to 3 bases and at J to 2 bases, leaving 4 bases not matched to a gene.

This chain links TRBV3-1 (or the pseudogene TRBV3-2) with TRBJ1-2; 9 bases align to TRBD1. Germline CDR1 LGHDT, CDR2 YNNKEL (reference sequence). With V trimmed by 3 bases and J by 3 bases, 5 bases remained unmatched. The CDR3 loop spans 15 amino acids. The CDR3, as DNA: TGTGCCAGCAGCCACCCGACAGGGGGAGACTATGGCTACACCTTC. Its translation: CASSHPTGGDYGYTF.

This chain links TRBV20-1 with TRBJ2-3, with D possibly matching TRBD2 (6 bases). The length of the CDR3 is 14 residues. Germline CDR1 is DFQATT and CDR2 is SNEGSKA (reference sequence). Trimming removed 3 bases from V and 7 bases from J, with 17 bases in between. Written as DNA, the CDR3 is TGCAGTGCTAGTTCGGGGGACTCCATGAATACGCAGTATTTT. This translates into CSASSGDSMNTQYF.

The chain employs TRBV11-2 and TRBJ2-7; TRBD2 matches 9 bases. The CDR3 covers 17 residues. Trimming took 5 bases from V and 3 from J; bases not matched to a gene: 14. The V gene's germline CDR1 is SGHAT and CDR2 FQNNGV. The CDR3 nucleotides are TGTGCCAGCAGCCCCCTAGCGGGGCTTCCAGATTTCTACGAGCAGTACTTC. It is translated as CASSPLAGLPDFYEQYF.

The gene calls are TRBV11-2 and TRBJ1-1; D unresolved. Germline assignment: CDR1 SGHAT and CDR2 FQNNGV. V shed 0 bases and J shed 7 bases, with 12 bases lying between them. The CDR3 has 14 amino acids. CDR3 nucleotide sequence: TGTGCCAGCAGCTTAGATCACGCCTCGGTTGAAGCTTTCTTT. This gives the protein CASSLDHASVEAFF.

The chain recombines TRBV28 with TRBJ1-3, with D maybe TRBD1 (6 bases). The CDR3 spans 15 residues. V was cut by 8 bases and J by 1 base, with 15 bases left in between. The germline CDR1 and CDR2 sequences are MDHEN and SYDVKM. CDR3 amino acids: CASLDRELSGNTIYF. Written as DNA, the CDR3 is TGTGCCAGCTTGGACAGAGAACTTTCTGGAAACACCATATATTTT.

The gene calls are TRBV7-8 and TRBJ2-1, with TRBD2 matching 11 bases. V lost 5 bases and J lost 0; bases outside the gene matches: 3. This CDR3 spans 16 amino acids. The germline V gene has CDR1 SGHVS and CDR2 FQNEAQ. The CDR3: CASSEGLAVSYNEQFF. DNA for the CDR3: TGTGCCAGCAGCGAGGGACTAGCGGTCTCCTACAATGAGCAGTTCTTC.

The V gene is TRBV9, the J gene TRBJ1-5; TRBD1 matches 9 bases. Trimming removed 4 bases from V and 6 bases from J; junction bases left unmatched: 8. CDR1 and CDR2 (germline): SGDLS, YYNGEE. The CDR3 is 15 amino acids. This CDR3 is CASSPTGGAGQPQHF. The DNA of the CDR3 is TGTGCCAGCAGCCCTACAGGGGGCGCGGGTCAGCCCCAGCATTTT.

The rearrangement uses TRBV6-5 and TRBJ2-1, with 10 bases identical to TRBD2. Germline CDR1 is MNHEY and CDR2 is SVGAGI. CDR3 size: 14 residues. Unmatched junction bases numbered 4, after V lost 5 bases and J lost 6 bases. CDR3: CASSRLAGLNEQFF. In DNA form, the CDR3 reads TGTGCCAGCAGTAGACTAGCGGGCCTCAATGAGCAGTTCTTC.

The chain links TRBV28 to TRBJ1-3; unclear D gene. The germline V and J ends were trimmed by 7 bases and 4 bases, with 5 bases remaining between them. The CDR3 spans 11 residues. CDR1 is MDHEN, CDR2 SYDVKM, per germline. For the CDR3, the DNA is TGTGCCAGCATCGGGGGAAACACCATATATTTT. This gives the protein CASIGGNTIYF.

This chain connects TRBV5-8 to TRBJ2-5, with D possibly TRBD1 on 5 matching bases. Per germline, CDR1 SGHTS and CDR2 YDEGEE. This CDR3 has 14 amino acids. V gave up 4 bases and J gave up 0 bases, with 10 bases separating them. The CDR3 sequence: CASSQGPYQETQYF. In DNA, the CDR3 is TGTGCCAGCAGCCAGGGCCCGTACCAAGAGACCCAGTACTTC.

The chain joins TRBV15 to TRBJ1-3; no firm D call. V was clipped by 9 bases and J by 0 bases, with 12 bases between them. The germline gives CDR1 LNHNV, CDR2 YYDKDF (reference sequence). The CDR3 covers 14 residues. The CDR3 protein is CATGGRPSGNTIYF. CDR3 coding DNA: TGTGCCACGGGAGGGAGGCCCTCTGGAAACACCATATATTTT.

This chain uses TRBV12-5 with TRBJ1-1; D perhaps matches TRBD1 (5 bases). The CDR3 has 17 amino acids. With 7 bases removed from V and 1 base from J, the gap between germline ends came to 22 bases. The germline V gene encodes CDR1 LGHNT and CDR2 FRNRAP. CDR3 nucleotides: TGTGCTAGTGCCCACCCCCGACAGATTGAAACGAACACTGAAGCTTTCTTT. Encoded protein: CASAHPRQIETNTEAFF.

The chain uses TRBV6-5 and TRBJ2-2; 9 bases line up with TRBD1. The germline gives CDR1 MNHEY, CDR2 SVGAGI. This CDR3 has 14 amino acids. After removal of 6 bases from V and 5 bases from J, the junction contained 4 bases not matched to a gene. Here the CDR3 DNA reads TGTGCCAGCAGGGGACAGGGAAAAACCGGGGAGCTGTTTTTT. Protein product: CASRGQGKTGELFF.

V is TRBV15 and J is TRBJ1-1, with 11 bases lining up with TRBD1. Trimming removed 4 bases from V and 0 bases from J; junction bases left unmatched: 7. CDR3 size: 17 residues. Looked up from germline, CDR1 is LNHNV and CDR2 is YYDKDF (reference sequence). The CDR3, as DNA: TGTGCCACCAGCAAAACTCGGACAGGGGGCGTGAACACTGAAGCTTTCTTT. It translates to CATSKTRTGGVNTEAFF.

The chain combines TRBV4-1 with TRBJ2-7; TRBD2 matches at 7 bases. The CDR3 spans 15 residues. CDR1 is MGHRA and CDR2 is YSYEKL in the germline V gene. Germline trimming cut 3 bases from V and 2 bases from J; bases unmatched to any gene: 7. CDR3 in amino acids: CASSQTSSITYEQYF. In DNA form, the CDR3 reads TGCGCCAGCAGCCAGACTAGCTCCATAACCTACGAGCAGTACTTC.

The chain is built from TRBV6-5 and TRBJ2-1; 12 bases fit TRBD2. CDR3 length: 14 residues. In germline, CDR1 is MNHEY, CDR2 SVGAGI. V shed 6 bases, J shed 8 bases, and the junction held 5 bases outside the gene matches. This CDR3 reads CASSLAGGPDEQFF. The CDR3 DNA follows: TGTGCCAGCAGCCTAGCGGGGGGGCCGGATGAGCAGTTCTTC.

The chain uses TRBV7-3 and TRBJ2-5; 11 bases are shared with TRBD2. V lost 1 base, J lost 7 bases, and 11 bases stayed unmatched. CDR1 and CDR2 from the germline V gene are SGHTA and FQGTGA. The CDR3 is 17 amino acids. CDR3 protein: CASSLSGLAGRGGTQYF. The CDR3 DNA follows: TGTGCCAGCAGCTTAAGTGGACTAGCGGGCCGGGGGGGGACCCAGTACTTC.